Listed here are 27 T cell receptor beta chains from one sample, sequenced in a study of Tregs in tolerant kidney transplant recipients. This table comes from immunoSEQ multiplex PCR, and its TCRdb copy is limited to in-frame clones, with some not included. The table shows some 240,000 clones, with about 80% occurring only once. Source material: CD4+ T cells from blood. The receptors shown here come from a human donor in good health.

V is TRBV18 and J is TRBJ2-1; a weak D match, TRBD1 (6 bases). This CDR3 contains 16 residues. Germline V gives CDR1 KGHSH, CDR2 LQKENI. V was pared by 3 bases and J by 2 bases, with 14 bases between. CDR3 DNA sequence: TGTGCCAGCTCACCCACATGGGACATGACCTACAATGAGCAGTTCTTC. Amino acid sequence: CASSPTWDMTYNEQFF.

This clone was counted between two and nine times. The J gene is TRBJ2-2, the V gene TRBV11-3; 8 nucleotides align to TRBD2. The CDR3 has 17 residues. Germline V gene lookup returns CDR1 SGHNT and CDR2 YENEEA. With V trimmed by 2 bases and J by 1 base, 6 bases remained unmatched. The CDR3 DNA sequence: TGTGCCAGCAGCTTATGGAGCGGGGGAGAGAACACCGGGGAGCTGTTTTTT. Protein product: CASSLWSGGENTGELFF.

This clone was observed a handful of times. This rearrangement joins TRBV2 to TRBJ2-2; TRBD1 matches 9 bases. V shed 6 bases and J 2 bases; nucleotides not matched to a gene: 4. Per germline, CDR1 SNHLY and CDR2 FYNNEI. The CDR3 has 15 residues. DNA for the CDR3: TGTGCCAGCAGGCAGACAGGGGGAAACACCGGGGAGCTGTTTTTT. It encodes CASRQTGGNTGELFF.

CDR3 sequence: CASSVTYEQYF. The DNA of the CDR3 is TGTGCCAGCAGCGTTACCTACGAGCAGTACTTC. The chain employs TRBV7-6 and TRBJ2-7, with no clear D. Trimming took off 5 bases at V and 2 bases at J, with 4 bases between the two ends. Germline-derived CDR1 and CDR2 are SGHVS and FNYEAQ. This CDR3 is 11 amino acids long.

The CDR3 spells CASVPGGSFEQFF. The CDR3, as DNA: TGTGCCAGCGTCCCCGGCGGTAGCTTTGAGCAGTTCTTC. The chain is built from TRBV11-1 and TRBJ2-1; D is unclear. The CDR3 extends over 13 amino acids. CDR1 and CDR2 (germline): SGHAT, FQDESV (reference sequence). V shed 8 bases and J shed 9 bases, with 17 bases lying between them.

This chain connects TRBV30 to TRBJ2-7; 9 bases align to TRBD1. CDR3 length: 13 residues. V lost 4 bases to trimming and J lost 2 bases; unmatched junction nucleotides: 3. The V gene's germline CDR1 is GTSNPN and CDR2 SVGIG (reference sequence). The CDR3 DNA follows: TGTGCCTGGACACGGGACAGGGCCTACGAGCAGTACTTC. This translates into CAWTRDRAYEQYF.

This chain uses TRBV29-1 with TRBJ1-2; 7 nucleotides match TRBD1. The CDR3 runs to 15 residues. Germline CDR1 is SQVTM and CDR2 is ANQGSEA. With V trimmed by 7 bases and J by 4 bases, 15 bases remained unmatched. The CDR3: CSAKTDREKVYGYTF. The CDR3 DNA is TGCAGCGCCAAAACCGACAGGGAAAAGGTCTATGGCTACACCTTC.

This chain links TRBV5-8 with TRBJ2-1, with 11 positions matching TRBD2. The CDR3 extends over 18 amino acids. CDR1 is SGHTS, CDR2 YDEGEE, per germline. V shed 4 bases and J 0 bases; nucleotides not matched to a gene: 9. The CDR3 loop is CASSPGLSGRGSYNEQFF. In nucleotides, the CDR3 is TGTGCCAGCAGCCCAGGACTTAGCGGGAGGGGCTCCTACAATGAGCAGTTCTTC.

CDR3 protein: CASSVVVGGANNEQFF. The CDR3 nucleotides read TGTGCCAGCAGCGTAGTTGTTGGGGGGGCGAACAATGAGCAGTTCTTC. The chain couples TRBV9 to TRBJ2-1; maybe TRBD2 (7 bases). There are 16 residues in the CDR3. Germline values: CDR1 SGDLS, CDR2 YYNGEE. The V end lost 0 bases, the J end lost 5 bases, and 15 bases lay between the germline ends.

The rearrangement joins TRBV6-5 to TRBJ2-3, with 8 bases lining up with TRBD1. CDR3 length equals 15 residues. Per germline, CDR1 MNHEY and CDR2 SVGAGI. V was clipped by 4 bases and J by 3 bases; unmatched bases: 6. The CDR3 coding sequence is TGTGCCAGCAGTTCCGACAGGGGCCCGACAGATACGCAGTATTTT. Its translation: CASSSDRGPTDTQYF.

Notes on this clone: Other DNA sequences in the sample encode the same CDR3. The chain couples TRBV7-3 to TRBJ2-2; 7 positions agree with TRBD2. The germline CDR1 and CDR2 sequences are SGHTA and FQGTGA. Losses at the gene ends were 2 bases for V and 4 bases for J; bases not matched to a gene: 1. The CDR3 is made up of 14 amino acids. The CDR3 protein is CASSLRGGTGELFF. In DNA form, the CDR3 reads TGTGCCAGCAGCTTACGCGGGGGCACCGGGGAGCTGTTTTTT.

The chain combines TRBV5-5 with TRBJ2-7; D possibly corresponds to TRBD1 (6 bases). This CDR3 is 13 amino acids long. The germline V gene has CDR1 SGHKS and CDR2 YYEKEE (reference sequence). Between the trimmed V and J ends, which lost 4 bases and 5 bases, there was a span of 13 bases. This CDR3 reads CASSPTTGNEQYF. CDR3 DNA: TGTGCCAGCAGCCCAACTACAGGGAACGAGCAGTACTTC.

The gene calls are TRBV10-3 and TRBJ1-5; possible D gene TRBD1, 5 bases. The CDR3 totals 15 residues. Germline V gene lookup returns CDR1 ENHRY and CDR2 SYGVKD. V gave up 5 bases and J gave up 2 bases, with 13 bases separating them. The CDR3 region has the DNA TGTGCCATCAGTCCCGGGGCGATGGGCAATCAGCCCCAGCATTTT. This encodes CAISPGAMGNQPQHF.

The chain uses TRBV4-1 and TRBJ2-2, with D tentatively TRBD2 (6 bases). The CDR3 loop spans 15 amino acids. V was shortened by 5 bases and J by 6 bases, with 16 bases between the two germline ends. From germline, CDR1 is MGHRA and CDR2 YSYEKL. CDR3 residues: CASSGRLVIAGELFF. CDR3 DNA sequence: TGCGCCAGCAGCGGGCGACTAGTTATTGCCGGGGAGCTGTTTTTT.

The V call is TRBV5-1, the J call TRBJ2-5; TRBD2 matches 11 bases. V was pared by 4 bases and J by 1 base, with 6 bases of the junction left unmatched. The CDR3 is made up of 16 amino acids. Germline V gene lookup returns CDR1 SGHRS and CDR2 YFSETQ. CDR3: CASSVSSGGPQETQYF. CDR3 DNA sequence: TGCGCCAGCAGCGTATCTAGCGGGGGGCCCCAAGAGACCCAGTACTTC.

The chain has TRBV5-1 and TRBJ1-1; D unclear. The CDR3 covers 13 residues. The V end was cut by 0 bases, the J end by 1 base, with 4 bases between. Looked up from germline, CDR1 is SGHRS and CDR2 is YFSETQ. The chain's CDR3 is CASSLGKNTEAFF. CDR3 in DNA: TGCGCCAGCAGCTTGGGCAAGAACACTGAAGCTTTCTTT.

Only a few counts were recorded for this clone. This chain joins TRBV19 and TRBJ1-4; 9 positions match TRBD1. The germline V gene encodes CDR1 LNHDA and CDR2 SQIVND (reference sequence). The CDR3 totals 15 residues. V lost 5 bases, J lost 7 bases, and 8 bases stayed unmatched. The CDR3 DNA reads as TGTGCCAGTAGTTTACTGGGGACAGGGACTGAAAAACTGTTTTTT. Translated, it gives CASSLLGTGTEKLFF.

This clone was observed a single time. The genes are TRBV7-9 and TRBJ1-2; 7 bases agree with TRBD1. V shed 4 bases, J shed 6 bases, and the junction held 8 bases outside the gene matches. CDR3 size: 14 residues. Germline CDR1 and CDR2: SEHNR and FQNEAQ (reference sequence). CDR3 protein: CASSSGQRSDGYTF. The CDR3 nucleotides are TGTGCCAGCAGCTCGGGACAGAGATCGGATGGCTACACCTTC.

The rearrangement links TRBV14 to TRBJ2-1; 12 bases match TRBD2. The CDR3 is 15 amino acids. With 4 bases clipped from V and 4 bases from J, the junction kept 2 bases outside the gene matches. Germline loops: CDR1 SGHDN, CDR2 FVKESK. The CDR3 spells CASSPGLAGYNEQFF. The CDR3 region has the DNA TGTGCCAGCAGCCCCGGACTAGCGGGGTACAATGAGCAGTTCTTC.

This chain connects TRBV7-6 to TRBJ2-7, with D tentatively TRBD1 (7 bases). Germline V gene data show CDR1 as SGHVS and CDR2 as FNYEAQ. The V gene lost 3 bases and the J gene lost 2 bases, with 11 bases spanning the gap. This CDR3 region has 14 residues. Here the CDR3 reads CASSLAGQTYEQYF. The CDR3 DNA reads as TGTGCCAGCAGCTTGGCGGGACAGACCTACGAGCAGTACTTC.

The chain recombines TRBV5-1 with TRBJ2-5; 9 nucleotides align to TRBD2. Trimming took 4 bases from V and 4 from J; bases not matched to a gene: 14. The CDR3 length is 17 residues. Germline V gene sequence: CDR1 SGHRS, CDR2 YFSETQ. CDR3 bases: TGCGCCAGCAGCCCCTGGCGAGTCGGCGGGGGGGTAGAGACCCAGTACTTC. Its translation: CASSPWRVGGGVETQYF.

This chain uses TRBV5-6 with TRBJ2-7, with 10 positions matching TRBD1. Germline trimming cut 7 bases from V and 4 bases from J; bases unmatched to any gene: 5. The germline V gene encodes CDR1 SGHDT and CDR2 YYEEEE. The CDR3 contains 13 residues. The CDR3 DNA follows: TGTGCCAGCGCCGGGACAGGGGTTTACGAGCAGTACTTC. This sequence encodes CASAGTGVYEQYF.

In its sample, this clone was seen once. This sequence joins TRBV4-1 and TRBJ2-1; weak D call: TRBD1 (5 bases). This CDR3 comprises 18 residues. V was shortened by 1 base and J by 7 bases, with 23 bases between the two germline ends. Looked up from germline, CDR1 is MGHRA and CDR2 is YSYEKL. CDR3: CASSQGPGEVGRSNEQFF. CDR3 in DNA: TGCGCCAGCAGCCAAGGACCTGGTGAAGTGGGGCGGAGTAATGAGCAGTTCTTC.

This clone was recorded once. The chain recombines TRBV5-1 with TRBJ2-3; either TRBD1 or TRBD2 may supply D (6 bases each). Germline V gives CDR1 SGHRS, CDR2 YFSETQ. This CDR3 region has 15 residues. Trimming took off 1 base at V and 0 bases at J, with 9 bases between the two ends. This CDR3 is CASSLLGGSTDTQYF. The CDR3 nucleotides are TGCGCCAGCAGCTTGCTCGGGGGCAGCACAGATACGCAGTATTTT.

This chain uses TRBV19 with TRBJ1-1; TRBD1 matches 7 bases. This CDR3 comprises 14 residues. The germline V gene encodes CDR1 LNHDA and CDR2 SQIVND (reference sequence). The V gene end was trimmed by 8 bases and the J gene end by 0 bases; junction bases not matched to a gene: 6. The CDR3 bases are TGTGCCAGTGCTTCGGGACAGTTGAACACTGAAGCTTTCTTT. This codes for CASASGQLNTEAFF.

The chain recombines TRBV5-5 with TRBJ1-1, with a possible D match to TRBD1 (5 bases). Germline loops: CDR1 SGHKS, CDR2 YYEKEE (reference sequence). V lost 6 bases and J lost 1, with 22 bases in between. The CDR3 length is 17 residues. DNA of the CDR3: TGTGCCAGCATTCCCCTGTTACTCAGGACACAGAACACTGAAGCTTTCTTT. Its protein product is CASIPLLLRTQNTEAFF.

V gene TRBV5-1 combines with J gene TRBJ2-5; 7 bases fit TRBD1. With 3 bases clipped from V and 1 base from J, the junction kept 15 bases outside the gene matches. Germline CDR1 is SGHRS and CDR2 is YFSETQ. The CDR3 is 18 amino acids. The chain's CDR3 is CASSSRPAGTVTQETQYF. CDR3 nucleotides: TGCGCCAGCAGCTCCAGACCCGCCGGGACAGTCACCCAAGAGACCCAGTACTTC.